Below are 29 T cell receptor beta chains sequenced from a single sample in a study of blood T cell repertoires in COVID-19. Here immunoSEQ multiplex PCR was the method, and the copy in TCRdb shows in-frame clones only, minus some. Among approximately 150,000 clones listed, about nine tenths were seen once. The sample consisted of peripheral blood. The receptor source for this set is a woman between 65 and 79 years old with acute or convalescent COVID-19.

This chain links TRBV9 with TRBJ1-5; 8 bases are shared with TRBD1. The CDR3 is 16 amino acids. Germline loops: CDR1 SGDLS, CDR2 YYNGEE. With 4 bases clipped from V and 0 bases from J, the junction kept 6 bases outside the gene matches. CDR3 DNA: TGTGCCAGCAGCCCGGACAGGGAGTATAGCAATCAGCCCCAGCATTTT. Translating it yields CASSPDREYSNQPQHF. Filled out from reference TRBV9 and TRBJ1-5, the complete variable domain reads DSGVTQTPKHLITATGQRVTLRCSPRSGDLSVYWYQQSLDQGLQFLIQYYNGEERAKGNILERFSAQQFPDLHSELNLSSLELGDSALYFCASSPDREYSNQPQHFGDGTRLSIL.

Of note for this clone: In the same sample, other DNA sequences code for this CDR3. The chain uses TRBV27 and TRBJ2-3, with D possibly TRBD2 on 6 matching bases. CDR1 and CDR2 (germline): MNHEY, SMNVEV (reference sequence). This CDR3 region has 15 residues. V gave up 6 bases and J gave up 3 bases, with 16 bases separating them. The CDR3 reads CASSPPSGGTDTQYF. In nucleotides, the CDR3 is TGTGCCAGCAGCCCCCCAAGTGGGGGGACAGATACGCAGTATTTT.

This clone occurred a few times. V gene TRBV7-9 combines with J gene TRBJ1-1, with a weak D call TRBD1 (5 bases). Germline CDR1 is SEHNR and CDR2 is FQNEAQ (reference sequence). Deletions cut 5 bases from V and 4 bases from J, with 14 bases between. CDR3 length: 14 amino acids. CDR3 bases: TGTGCCAGCAGCGTCGCCCAGGGTGGCACTGAAGCTTTCTTT. Protein sequence: CASSVAQGGTEAFF.

The V gene is TRBV5-1, the J gene TRBJ1-5; D gene ambiguous. CDR1 SGHRS and CDR2 YFSETQ come from the germline V gene. This CDR3 is built from 12 residues. V was shortened by 1 base and J by 12 bases, with 11 bases between the two germline ends. The CDR3 sequence is CASSLNGEDQHF. The CDR3 bases are TGCGCCAGCAGCTTGAACGGGGAAGACCAGCATTTT.

This clone occurred once. The CDR3 region has the DNA TGTGCCAGCAGCTTAGACAGGGCCACTGAAGCTTTCTTT. This sequence encodes CASSLDRATEAFF. This rearrangement joins TRBV7-2 to TRBJ1-1; a weak D match, TRBD1 (6 bases). There are 13 residues in the CDR3. Trimming left V 1 base short and J 4 bases short, with 7 bases between. Germline-derived CDR1 and CDR2 are SGHTA and FQGNSA. Looking up the rest from reference TRBV7-2 and TRBJ1-1 gives the full variable domain: GAGVSQSPSNKVTEKGKDVELRCDPISGHTALYWYRQSLGQGLEFLIYFQGNSAPDKSGLPSDRFSAERTGGSVSTLTIQRTQQEDSAVYLCASSLDRATEAFFGQGTRLTVV.

V gene TRBV7-2 combines with J gene TRBJ2-7; a possible D gene is TRBD2 (6 bases). The germline V gene has CDR1 SGHTA and CDR2 FQGNSA. The CDR3 extends over 15 amino acids. Trimming cost V 1 base and J 2 bases, with 12 bases left between them. In DNA, the CDR3 is TGTGCCAGCAGCTTAGGATCGCGGGGACCCTACGAGCAGTACTTC. Amino acids: CASSLGSRGPYEQYF.

This sequence joins TRBV2 and TRBJ2-7; D may be TRBD2 (5 bases). Germline CDR1 and CDR2: SNHLY and FYNNEI. Between the trimmed V and J ends, which lost 8 bases and 3 bases, there was a span of 14 bases. This CDR3 contains 13 residues. CDR3 sequence (DNA): TGTGCCAGCTACGGGATACGCGGCTACGAGCAGTACTTC. Its protein is CASYGIRGYEQYF.

This clone has only one observation. The chain carries TRBV30 and TRBJ1-1, with D perhaps matching TRBD1 (6 bases). Looked up from germline, CDR1 is GTSNPN and CDR2 is SVGIG (reference sequence). The CDR3 extends over 14 amino acids. Trimming left V 4 bases short and J 2 bases short, with 14 bases between. The CDR3 loop reads CAWMQRTVNTEAFF. The CDR3, as DNA: TGTGCCTGGATGCAGAGGACAGTTAACACTGAAGCTTTCTTT.

The rearrangement links TRBV10-3 to TRBJ1-2; D remains unclear. Germline V lookup: CDR1 ENHRY, CDR2 SYGVKD. With 4 bases removed from V and 0 bases from J, the gap between germline ends came to 12 bases. The CDR3 consists of 15 residues. The DNA for the CDR3 is TGTGCCATCAGTGGGGCGACGGGAGCTAACTATGGCTACACCTTC. It is translated as CAISGATGANYGYTF.

DNA of the CDR3: TGTGCCAGTAGTATCGGGACAAATAATTCACCCCTCCACTTT. As protein: CASSIGTNNSPLHF. The rearrangement uses TRBV19 and TRBJ1-6, with a tentative D call TRBD1 (6 bases). CDR3 length equals 14 residues. V shed 3 bases and J shed 5 bases, with 8 bases lying between them. Germline CDR1 reads LNHDA; CDR2 reads SQIVND (reference sequence).

The chain has TRBV7-2 and TRBJ2-2, with TRBD2 identical over 8 bases. V dropped 5 bases and J dropped 0; count of bases not matched to a gene: 14. This CDR3 spans 19 amino acids. Germline V CDR1 and CDR2: SGHTA, FQGNSA. CDR3 protein: CASSPPRGANSPNTGELFF. As DNA, the CDR3 is TGTGCCAGCAGCCCCCCGCGGGGGGCCAACTCCCCGAACACCGGGGAGCTGTTTTTT.

The sample holds one count of this clone. This chain links TRBV11-2 with TRBJ2-1, with D possibly being TRBD2 (6 bases). Germline-derived CDR1 and CDR2 are SGHAT and FQNNGV. The CDR3 is 17 amino acids. The ends were cut back, 4 bases at V and 0 bases at J, with 16 bases in the middle. The CDR3 DNA follows: TGTGCCAGCAGCTGGTCGTTTCGGGGAGGCTCCTACAATGAGCAGTTCTTC. Encoded protein: CASSWSFRGGSYNEQFF.

This chain joins TRBV3-1 (or the pseudogene TRBV3-2) and TRBJ2-7; D perhaps matches TRBD1 (5 bases). Germline values: CDR1 LGHDT, CDR2 YNNKEL (reference sequence). Trimming took off 3 bases at V and 3 bases at J, with 6 bases between the two ends. The CDR3 extends over 12 amino acids. In DNA, the CDR3 is TGTGCCAGCAGCCAGGGGCACTACGAGCAGTACTTC. It translates to CASSQGHYEQYF.

This clone has a single count. The chain joins TRBV20-1 to TRBJ1-2; TRBD1 agrees at 9 bases. In germline, CDR1 is DFQATT, CDR2 SNEGSKA (reference sequence). V gave up 3 bases and J gave up 4 bases; unmatched junction bases: 6. The CDR3 runs to 14 residues. The CDR3 DNA reads TGCAGTGCTAGTCGGGGGACAGGGATCTATGGCTACACCTTC. Amino acid sequence: CSASRGTGIYGYTF.

V usage is TRBV4-3 and J usage is TRBJ2-1, with 12 nucleotides matching TRBD2. The J segment lost 6 bases and the V segment lost 1 base, leaving 7 bases of the junction unmatched. The CDR3 has 17 residues. CDR1 is LGHNA and CDR2 is YSLEER in the germline V gene. CDR3 protein: CASSQVLGLAGTNEQFF. The DNA of the CDR3 is TGCGCCAGCAGCCAAGTCCTCGGACTAGCGGGGACCAATGAGCAGTTCTTC.

This clone was seen only once. CDR3 in DNA: TGTGCCAGCAGTGGCGGCGCGGGGCGGGCCGATGAGCAGTTCTTC. Residues: CASSGGAGRADEQFF. J is TRBJ2-1 and V is TRBV2; TRBD2 might be the D (6 bases). V was shortened by 4 bases and J by 8 bases, with 18 bases between the two germline ends. Germline assignment: CDR1 SNHLY and CDR2 FYNNEI. The CDR3 is made up of 15 amino acids.

This clone was counted once. The rearrangement uses TRBV6-1 and TRBJ1-6, with 8 bases matching TRBD1. CDR3 length: 22 residues. After removal of 1 base from V and 0 bases from J, the junction contained 17 bases not matched to a gene. Per the germline V gene, CDR1 is MNHNS and CDR2 is SASEGT. The CDR3 loop is CASSEEGQGEFGVISYNSPLHF. The CDR3 DNA follows: TGTGCCAGCAGTGAAGAAGGACAGGGTGAATTCGGGGTTATCTCCTATAATTCACCCCTCCACTTT.

V gene TRBV6-2 or TRBV6-3 combines with J gene TRBJ2-3, with a weak D call TRBD2 (6 bases). Deletions cut 3 bases from V and 2 bases from J, with 21 bases between. The CDR3 has 18 amino acids. CDR1 and CDR2 from the germline V gene are MNHEY and SVGEGT. CDR3 loop: CASSYRRGLARFTDTQYF. The CDR3, as DNA: TGTGCCAGCAGTTATCGGCGGGGCCTCGCCAGATTCACAGATACGCAGTATTTT.

The chain combines TRBV3-1 (or the pseudogene TRBV3-2) with TRBJ1-3, with a possible D match to TRBD1 (5 bases). The CDR3 has 16 amino acids. The germline V gene has CDR1 LGHDT and CDR2 YNNKEL (reference sequence). V lost 0 bases to trimming and J lost 3 bases, with 12 bases between them. The CDR3 DNA follows: TGTGCCAGCAGCCAAGATAGGCGCAGGGTTGGAAACACCATATATTTT. This encodes CASSQDRRRVGNTIYF.

CDR3 residues: CASTLGGLAYEQYF. The CDR3 region has the DNA TGTGCCAGCACCTTAGGGGGTCTAGCCTACGAGCAGTACTTC. This rearrangement joins TRBV28 to TRBJ2-7; weak D call: TRBD1 (6 bases). V gave up 7 bases and J gave up 2 bases, with 15 bases separating them. CDR1 is MDHEN and CDR2 is SYDVKM in the germline V gene. This CDR3 contains 14 residues. Looking up the rest from reference TRBV28 and TRBJ2-7 gives the full variable domain: DVKVTQSSRYLVKRTGEKVFLECVQDMDHENMFWYRQDPGLGLRLIYFSYDVKMKEKGDIPEGYSVSREKKERFSLILESASTNQTSMYLCASTLGGLAYEQYFGPGTRLTVT.

The rearrangement links TRBV7-9 to TRBJ2-1; TRBD1 matches at 8 bases. CDR1 SEHNR and CDR2 FQNEAQ come from the germline V gene (reference sequence). This CDR3 has 13 amino acids. Losses at the gene ends were 3 bases for V and 6 bases for J; bases not matched to a gene: 1. The CDR3, as DNA: TGTGCCAGCAGCTTGGGACAGGCCAATGAGCAGTTCTTC. Translation: CASSLGQANEQFF. Full variable domain (remainder filled in from reference TRBV7-9 and TRBJ2-1): DTGVSQNPRHKITKRGQNVTFRCDPISEHNRLYWYRQTLGQGPEFLTYFQNEAQLEKSRLLSDRFSAERPKGSFSTLEIQRTEQGDSAMYLCASSLGQANEQFFGPGTRLTVL.

This chain joins TRBV4-3 and TRBJ1-4, with 8 bases lining up with TRBD1. This CDR3 is built from 15 residues. Per the germline V gene, CDR1 is LGHNA and CDR2 is YSLEER. The V segment lost 4 bases and the J segment 10 bases; nucleotides outside the gene matches: 11. CDR3 nucleotides: TGCGCCAGCAGCCCGAGAGACAGGGGAACGGGAAAACTGTTTTTT. It translates to CASSPRDRGTGKLFF.

Only one count was recorded for this clone. This chain connects TRBV6-5 to TRBJ2-7; D might be TRBD2 (5 bases). The CDR3 runs to 15 residues. The germline gives CDR1 MNHEY, CDR2 SVGAGI. V was cut by 4 bases and J by 3 bases, with 16 bases left in between. The CDR3 nucleotides read TGTGCCAGCAGTTCCCCACGGGAAGCACACTACGAGCAGTACTTC. It translates to CASSSPREAHYEQYF.

V is TRBV25-1 and J is TRBJ1-6; D gene unclear. CDR1 and CDR2 (germline): MGHDK, SYGVNS. V lost 5 bases to trimming and J lost 3 bases, with 11 bases between them. The CDR3 has 15 amino acids. This CDR3 reads CASSQTGIYNSPLHF. In DNA, the CDR3 is TGTGCCAGCAGTCAGACGGGGATCTATAATTCACCCCTCCACTTT.

The CDR3 region is CASRLYRGQETQYF. DNA for the CDR3: TGTGCCAGCAGATTATACAGGGGCCAAGAGACCCAGTACTTC. The gene calls are TRBV6-5 and TRBJ2-5; 7 bases are shared with TRBD1. The germline V gene encodes CDR1 MNHEY and CDR2 SVGAGI. The CDR3 totals 14 residues. V lost 6 bases to trimming and J lost 1 base; unmatched junction nucleotides: 5.

This chain links TRBV6-4 with TRBJ2-2, with a weak D call TRBD1 (6 bases). This CDR3 is built from 16 residues. With 3 bases removed from V and 0 bases from J, the gap between germline ends came to 11 bases. Looked up from germline, CDR1 is MRHNA and CDR2 is SNTAGT. CDR3 residues: CASSDTGFSNTGELFF. For the CDR3, the DNA is TGTGCCAGCAGTGATACAGGGTTTTCGAACACCGGGGAGCTGTTTTTT.

The chain carries TRBV6-1 and TRBJ1-5; 7 nucleotides agree with TRBD1. This CDR3 spans 16 amino acids. Germline-derived CDR1 and CDR2 are MNHNS and SASEGT. Trimming cost V 3 bases and J 5 bases; bases outside gene matches: 10. The CDR3 DNA reads as TGTGCCAGCAGTGAGGAACAGGGGAGTCGATATCAGCCCCAGCATTTT. Amino acids: CASSEEQGSRYQPQHF.

The J gene is TRBJ1-1, the V gene TRBV6-5; D remains unclear. CDR1 and CDR2 (germline): MNHEY, SVGAGI. The germline V and J ends were trimmed by 0 bases and 0 bases, with 8 bases remaining between them. The CDR3 extends over 15 amino acids. The CDR3 nucleotides are TGTGCCAGCAGTTACTCTCTAGAAGTGAACACTGAAGCTTTCTTT. It codes for CASSYSLEVNTEAFF.

The chain carries TRBV6-5 and TRBJ1-1, with D uncertain. The ends were cut back, 3 bases at V and 9 bases at J, with 8 bases in the middle. The CDR3 spans 11 residues. Germline V gives CDR1 MNHEY, CDR2 SVGAGI. The CDR3 DNA sequence: TGTGCCAGCAGTTATCACGCGAAAGCTTTCTTT. Its translation is CASSYHAKAFF.